The 7 T cell receptor beta chains below come from one sample, sequenced in a study of spatial heterogeneity in lung cancer (dated by TCRdb to 2018 to 2020). The library was prepared using 5' RACE. Data came from a NextSeq 500. TCRdb trimmed public reads at Q25 via fastp, called clones via MiXCR and kept in-frame beta chains. Every entry covers one CDR3 protein and lists the most common genes and DNA from its rows. The sample table holds approximately 10,000 distinct CDR3 sequences, of which about a sixth were seen once. Around 52% of the sample is taken by the ten largest. The sample's time point label is to be understood as: sample taken at primary tumor resection. TCR sequencing used whole RNA extracted from tumor and nontumor lung tissue, or from cryopreserved PBMC samples, without cell sorting. Sequences were derived from PBMCs, sampled at surgery. These receptors were collected from a male donor with early-stage non-small cell lung cancer.

V gene TRBV2 combines with J gene TRBJ2-5; a weak D match, TRBD2 (5 bases). Trimming shortened V by 11 bases and J by 0 bases, and 19 bases separated the two germline ends. The CDR3 extends over 15 amino acids. CDR1 and CDR2 (germline): SNHLY, FYNNEI. The CDR3 loop is CASKRAAVNQETQYF. CDR3 DNA sequence: TGTGCCTCAAAAAGGGCAGCGGTTAACCAAGAGACCCAGTACTTC.

The sample holds many counts of this clonotype. The chain carries TRBV29-1 and TRBJ2-3; 8 bases agree with TRBD2. The CDR3 length is 15 residues. Germline CDR1 is SQVTM and CDR2 is ANQGSEA. V was pared by 7 bases and J by 1 base, with 10 bases of the junction left unmatched. Here the CDR3 DNA reads TGCAGCGCCCACCCTAGCGGGCACGGCACAGATACGCAGTATTTT. It yields the protein CSAHPSGHGTDTQYF.

The chain carries TRBV10-3 and TRBJ1-2; D not resolved. V was trimmed by 2 bases and J by 0 bases, leaving 10 bases between them. Germline V lookup: CDR1 ENHRY, CDR2 SYGVKD. The CDR3 totals 15 residues. The CDR3 here is CAISEGYLANYGYTF. The DNA of the CDR3 is TGTGCCATCAGTGAGGGGTATTTAGCTAACTATGGCTACACCTTC.

This clonotype was counted many times. The chain employs TRBV12-3 or TRBV12-4 and TRBJ1-1; 8 bases are shared with TRBD1. The CDR3 sequence is 13 residues long. V lost 7 bases to trimming and J lost 4 bases; unmatched junction nucleotides: 5. CDR3 sequence reads: CASTLTGGTEAFF. The CDR3, as DNA: TGTGCCAGCACCCTAACAGGGGGCACTGAAGCTTTCTTT.

This clonotype appeared many times. This chain links TRBV7-3 with TRBJ2-2; D is unresolved. The CDR3 has 12 amino acids. V was pared by 5 bases and J by 6 bases, with 7 bases between. Germline values: CDR1 SGHTA, CDR2 FQGTGA. CDR3 protein: CASSPTPGELFF. The CDR3 region has the DNA TGTGCCAGCAGCCCAACTCCCGGGGAGCTGTTTTTT.

This clonotype was counted between two and nine times. V is TRBV5-1 and J is TRBJ2-7; maybe TRBD2 (6 bases). Looked up from germline, CDR1 is SGHRS and CDR2 is YFSETQ. V lost 0 bases and J lost 4, with 17 bases in between. This CDR3 has 16 residues. CDR3 coding DNA: TGCGCCAGCAGCTTGGGCCACCGGGACTTGAAATACGAGCAGTACTTC. This codes for CASSLGHRDLKYEQYF. Variable domain in full (rest from reference TRBV5-1 and TRBJ2-7): KAGVTQTPRYLIKTRGQQVTLSCSPISGHRSVSWYQQTPGQGLQFLFEYFSETQRNKGNFPGRFSGRQFSNSRSEMNVSTLELGDSALYLCASSLGHRDLKYEQYFGPGTRLTVT.

The gene calls are TRBV27 and TRBJ2-7, with a tentative D call TRBD1 (7 bases). V shed 3 bases and J shed 4 bases, with 10 bases lying between them. The CDR3 length is 13 residues. Germline V gene sequence: CDR1 MNHEY, CDR2 SMNVEV (reference sequence). CDR3: CASSLQGGYEQYF. CDR3 in DNA: TGTGCCAGCAGTTTGCAGGGGGGTTACGAGCAGTACTTC.